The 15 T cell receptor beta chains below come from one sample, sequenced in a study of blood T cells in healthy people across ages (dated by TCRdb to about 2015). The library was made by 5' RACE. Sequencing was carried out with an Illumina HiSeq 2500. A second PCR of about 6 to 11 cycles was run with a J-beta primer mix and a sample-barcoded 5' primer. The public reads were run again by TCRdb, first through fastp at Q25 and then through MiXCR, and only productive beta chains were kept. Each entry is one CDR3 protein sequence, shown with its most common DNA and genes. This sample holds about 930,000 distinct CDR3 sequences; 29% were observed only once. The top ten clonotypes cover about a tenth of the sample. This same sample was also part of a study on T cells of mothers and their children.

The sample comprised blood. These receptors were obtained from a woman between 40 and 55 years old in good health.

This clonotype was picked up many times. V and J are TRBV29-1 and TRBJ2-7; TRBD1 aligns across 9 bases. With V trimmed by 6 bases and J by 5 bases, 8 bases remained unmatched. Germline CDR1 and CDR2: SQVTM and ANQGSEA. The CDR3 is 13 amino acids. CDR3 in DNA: TGCAGCGTCCCGGGACAGGGCCGTAACGAGCAGTACTTC. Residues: CSVPGQGRNEQYF.

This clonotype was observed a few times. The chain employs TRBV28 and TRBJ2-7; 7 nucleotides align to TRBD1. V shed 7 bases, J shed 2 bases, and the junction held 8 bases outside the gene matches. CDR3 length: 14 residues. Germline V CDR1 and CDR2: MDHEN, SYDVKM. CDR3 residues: CASKTTGNPYEQYF. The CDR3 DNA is TGTGCCAGCAAAACGACAGGGAATCCCTACGAGCAGTACTTC. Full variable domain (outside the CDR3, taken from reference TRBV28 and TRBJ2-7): DVKVTQSSRYLVKRTGEKVFLECVQDMDHENMFWYRQDPGLGLRLIYFSYDVKMKEKGDIPEGYSVSREKKERFSLILESASTNQTSMYLCASKTTGNPYEQYFGPGTRLTVT.

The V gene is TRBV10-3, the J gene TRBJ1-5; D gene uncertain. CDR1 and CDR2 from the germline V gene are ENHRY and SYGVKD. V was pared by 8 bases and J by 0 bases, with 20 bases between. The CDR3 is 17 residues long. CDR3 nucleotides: TGTGCCATCGGAACACCCGGACTTGCCGGTAGCAATCAGCCCCAGCATTTT. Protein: CAIGTPGLAGSNQPQHF.

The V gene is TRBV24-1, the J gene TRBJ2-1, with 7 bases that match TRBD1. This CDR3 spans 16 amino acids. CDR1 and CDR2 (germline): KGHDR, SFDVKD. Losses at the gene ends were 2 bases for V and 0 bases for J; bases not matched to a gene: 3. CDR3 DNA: TGTGCCACCAGTGATTACAGGGGAATCTCCTACAATGAGCAGTTCTTC. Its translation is CATSDYRGISYNEQFF.

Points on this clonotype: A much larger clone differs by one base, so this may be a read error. CDR3 sequence (DNA): TGTACCAGCAGCTACAGGGGTGGGGTTTATGGCTACACCTTC. Translation gives CTSSYRGGVYGYTF. This rearrangement joins TRBV6-5 to TRBJ1-2, with 7 bases lining up with TRBD1. Germline V gene sequence: CDR1 MNHEY, CDR2 SVGAGI. The CDR3 runs 14 residues.

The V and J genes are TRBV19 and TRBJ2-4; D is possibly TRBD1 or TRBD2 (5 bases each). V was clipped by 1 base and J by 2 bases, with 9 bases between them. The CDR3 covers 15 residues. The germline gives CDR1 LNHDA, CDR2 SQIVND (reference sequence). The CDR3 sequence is CASSIGPGPKNIQYF. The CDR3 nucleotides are TGTGCCAGTAGTATAGGGCCGGGGCCCAAAAACATTCAGTACTTC.

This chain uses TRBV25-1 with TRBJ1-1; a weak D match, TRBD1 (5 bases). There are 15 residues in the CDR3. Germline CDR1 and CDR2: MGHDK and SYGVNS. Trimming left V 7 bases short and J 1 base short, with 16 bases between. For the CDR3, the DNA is TGTGCCAGCATGACCAGGGCAAGGGGGAACACTGAAGCTTTCTTT. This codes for CASMTRARGNTEAFF.

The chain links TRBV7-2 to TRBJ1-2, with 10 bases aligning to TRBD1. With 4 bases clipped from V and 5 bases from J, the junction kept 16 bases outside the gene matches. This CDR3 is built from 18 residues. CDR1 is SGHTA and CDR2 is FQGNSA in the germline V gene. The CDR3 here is CASSSGETGGKGAYGYTF. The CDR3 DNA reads TGTGCCAGCAGCTCGGGAGAGACAGGGGGCAAGGGAGCGTATGGCTACACCTTC.

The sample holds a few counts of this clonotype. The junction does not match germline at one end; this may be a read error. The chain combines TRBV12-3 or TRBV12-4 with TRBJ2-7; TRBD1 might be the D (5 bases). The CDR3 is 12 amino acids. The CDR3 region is CASTKGIYGQYF. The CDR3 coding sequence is TGTGCCAGCACGAAGGGGATCTACGGGCAGTACTTC.

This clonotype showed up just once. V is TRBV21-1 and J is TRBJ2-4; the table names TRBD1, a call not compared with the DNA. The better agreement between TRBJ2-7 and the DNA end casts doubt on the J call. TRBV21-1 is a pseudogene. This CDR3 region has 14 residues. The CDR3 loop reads CASMEPGQANEQYF. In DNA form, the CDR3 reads TGTGCCAGCATGGAGCCGGGACAGGCTAACGAGCAGTACTTC.

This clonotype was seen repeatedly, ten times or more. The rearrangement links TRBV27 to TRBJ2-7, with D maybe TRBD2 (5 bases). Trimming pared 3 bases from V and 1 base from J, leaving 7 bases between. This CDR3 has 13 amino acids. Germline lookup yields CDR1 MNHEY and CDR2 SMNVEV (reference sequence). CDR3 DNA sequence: TGTGCCAGCAGTTTCGAGGGATCCTACGAGCAGTACTTC. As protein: CASSFEGSYEQYF.

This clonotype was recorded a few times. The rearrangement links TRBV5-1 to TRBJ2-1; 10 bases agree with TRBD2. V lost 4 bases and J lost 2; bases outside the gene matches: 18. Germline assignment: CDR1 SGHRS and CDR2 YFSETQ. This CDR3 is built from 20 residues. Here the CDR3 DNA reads TGCGCCAGCAGCGGCAGGGACAGTCAAAACAGCGGGGGGGCCTACAATGAGCAGTTCTTC. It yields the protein CASSGRDSQNSGGAYNEQFF.

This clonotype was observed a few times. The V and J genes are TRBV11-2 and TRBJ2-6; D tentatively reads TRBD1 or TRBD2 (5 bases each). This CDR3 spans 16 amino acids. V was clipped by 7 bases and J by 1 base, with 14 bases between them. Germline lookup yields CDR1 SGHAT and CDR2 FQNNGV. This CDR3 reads CASTTFGGSGANVLTF. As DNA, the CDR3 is TGTGCCAGCACCACCTTTGGGGGATCTGGGGCCAACGTCCTGACTTTC.

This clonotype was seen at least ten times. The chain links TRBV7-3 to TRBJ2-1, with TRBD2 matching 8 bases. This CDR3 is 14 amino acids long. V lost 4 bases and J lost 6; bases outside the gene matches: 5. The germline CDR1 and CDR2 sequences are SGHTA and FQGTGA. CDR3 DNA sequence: TGTGCCAGCAGCTCCGGACTAGCCTCCAATGAGCAGTTCTTC. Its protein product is CASSSGLASNEQFF.

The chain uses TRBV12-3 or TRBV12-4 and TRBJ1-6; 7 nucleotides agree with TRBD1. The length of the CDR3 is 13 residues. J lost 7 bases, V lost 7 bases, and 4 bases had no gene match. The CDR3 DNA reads TGTGCCAGCAAAGGGGGCGGGAATTCACCCCTCCACTTT. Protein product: CASKGGGNSPLHF.